This TCR beta chain was documented in a study of cytomegalovirus exposure and HLA in healthy donors. The study's findings and limits: Reports showed the classifier diagnosing cytomegalovirus status with high specificity and sensitivity.

The PCR had 60 Vbeta and 13 Jbeta primers. Libraries were prepared by immunoSEQ multiplex PCR; TCRdb keeps only in-frame clonotypes and omits some of them. This sample has 100,000 to 150,000 clones, with roughly 68% found just once. This clone appeared a single time. Its antigen remains unknown. Germline CDR1 MNHNS, CDR2 SASEGT. This CDR3 contains 15 residues. Trimming shortened V by 5 bases and J by 1 base, and 12 bases separated the two germline ends. This TCR derives from a woman between 45 and 65 years old in good health and CMV-seropositive. What was sequenced was PBMCs. The chain couples TRBV6-1 to TRBJ1-3; the D gene is possibly TRBD1 (5 bases). The CDR3: CASSQGIRSGNTIYF. In DNA, the CDR3 is TGTGCCAGCAGTCAGGGAATCAGGTCTGGAAACACCATATATTTT.